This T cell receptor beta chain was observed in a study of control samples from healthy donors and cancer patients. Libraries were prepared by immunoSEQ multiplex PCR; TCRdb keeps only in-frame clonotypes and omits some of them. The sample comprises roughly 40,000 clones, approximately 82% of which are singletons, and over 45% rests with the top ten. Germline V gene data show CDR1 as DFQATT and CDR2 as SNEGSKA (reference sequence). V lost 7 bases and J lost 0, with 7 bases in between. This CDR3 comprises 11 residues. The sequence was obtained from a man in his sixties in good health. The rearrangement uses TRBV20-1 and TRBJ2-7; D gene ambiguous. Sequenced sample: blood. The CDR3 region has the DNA TGCAGTGTGGCTAGCTCCTACGAGCAGTACTTC. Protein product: CSVASSYEQYF.